This T cell receptor beta chain was captured by sequencing in a study of cytomegalovirus exposure and HLA in healthy donors. Use of 60 Vbeta and 13 Jbeta primers characterized the PCR. Clones were sequenced by immunoSEQ multiplex PCR, and TCRdb holds only the in-frame ones, with some missing. The data show around 130,000 clones, 70% to 75% seen once. This CDR3 region has 16 residues. CDR1 MNHNY and CDR2 SVGAGI come from the germline V gene (reference sequence). After removal of 2 bases from V and 4 bases from J, the junction contained 7 bases not matched to a gene. This clone was counted a few times. This sequence originates from a man aged 30-40 years in good health and CMV-seronegative. The V call is TRBV6-6, the J call TRBJ1-2; 10 bases are a match to TRBD1. The sample taken for sequencing was PBMCs. The CDR3 DNA sequence: TGTGCCAGCAGTTACAGCCGGACAGGGGGAACCTATGGCTACACCTTC. Protein: CASSYSRTGGTYGYTF.